The TCR beta chain under discussion was sequenced for a study of blood T cell repertoires in COVID-19. Across the whole study: PBMCs, B-cell-depleted T cells, or T cells were the source of the cDNA or gDNA that made up the material.

This clone has a single count. TCRdb keeps only in-frame clones here, not all; method: immunoSEQ multiplex PCR. Here the sample spans around 460,000 clones, approximately 90% being singletons. This TCR came from a man aged 18 to 29 with COVID-19, enrolled during active disease. Sequencing was done on a sample of peripheral blood.

The CDR3 loop is CAIPRGQVFEQYF. CDR3 nucleotide sequence: TGTGCCATCCCTCGGGGACAGGTCTTCGAGCAGTACTTC. The V and J genes are TRBV27 and TRBJ2-7, with TRBD1 matching over 8 bases. The junction had 11 bases not matched to a gene; V was cut back by 10 bases and J by 6 bases. Per the germline V gene, CDR1 is MNHEY and CDR2 is SMNVEV (reference sequence). This CDR3 has 13 amino acids.